This T cell receptor beta chain was recovered during a study of blood T cell repertoires in COVID-19 (dated by TCRdb to the early 2020s). Describing the broader study: Collaborator samples came from the United States, Italy and Spain and covered acute and convalescent phases of COVID-19. The samples were drawn from two sources: the first 160 participants of the ongoing ImmuneRACE study, and 1,200 or so subjects contributed by 6 global collaborators. Deeply sampled blood TCRbeta repertoires from subjects exposed to, actively infected with, or recovered from COVID-19 were included in the dataset. The repertoires were made available in a free public database intended to serve as a resource for research on the immune response to SARS-CoV-2. Nearly every sample came with metadata listing a de-identified subject ID, COVID-19 status, age in years and sex. The material from the prospective study consisted of cDNA or gDNA derived from T cells, B-cell-depleted T cells, or PBMCs. Where HLA class I and class II types were available, the types were taken from metadata supplied by the sample provider, not from assay-based typing.

This clone was counted a single time. This clone's antigen is unknown. No clone much larger than this one lies a single base away; base qualities are absent. TCRbeta CDR3 regions were amplified from genomic DNA by means of the immunoSEQ Assay, a bias-controlled multiplex PCR. As for the authors' bioinformatics: Nucleated cell counts per sample were estimated from amplification of reference gene primers within the assay. To quantify the absolute abundance of each unique TCRbeta CDR3 rearrangement, sequence reads were collapsed and filtered. Productive Simpson clonality was computed per sample as the square root of Simpson's diversity index over productive rearrangements. TCRdb holds this immuneACCESS table with in-frame rearrangements only. Some clones are missing; in checked studies, unresolved V genes explain under half, and the rest has no known cause. That table supplies the V and J calls and clone size; D and trimming were determined from the DNA. The sample includes 73,000 or so clones, with more than 80% observed a single time. The ten largest clones represent 7% to 8.5% of the sample.

General study outcomes and caveats: The quantity of clinical and demographic metadata differed by source and by participant and was supplied without curation.

V has 6 bases trimmed and J has 8 bases trimmed; junction bases matching no gene number 2. CDR1 is given as KGHDR and CDR2 as SFDVKD, both from the germline V gene. The CDR3, cysteine through phenylalanine, is 11 amino acids long. The retained sequence is limited to the CDR3, 33 bases, with the frame set at the first base. The collaborating institutions used their own protocols to collect whole blood in K2EDTA tubes. Collaborator samples were shipped for TCRbeta analysis as frozen whole blood, isolated PBMCs, or DNA extracted from either sample type. This sequence originates from a young man with acute or convalescent COVID-19. Here the chain combines TRBV24-1 and TRBJ1-1; TRBD1 agrees with 7 junctional bases. The sequencing sample was made of peripheral blood. The base sequence is TGTGCCACCAGTATCAGGGGGGAAGCTTTCTTT. It translates to CATSIRGEAFF.